The present entry profiles one T cell receptor (beta chain) with its context. Its antigen is not yet known. No quality values exist for individual bases; no much larger clone is one base distant. The immunoSEQ Assay was used to sequence TCRbeta CDR3 regions. After extraction, genomic DNA underwent amplification by bias-controlled multiplex PCR, followed by high-throughput sequencing. Turning to the authors' computational methods: Collapsing and filtering of sequences were performed to quantify the absolute abundance of each unique TCRbeta CDR3 region. T cell fraction was estimated by normalization of TCRbeta template counts to usable DNA, with usable DNA being measured through amplification of reference genes present in all nucleated cells. Repertoire TCRs were annotated as SARS-CoV-2-specific when V gene, CDR3 amino acid sequence and J gene were exactly matched to a known reactive TCR set. MIRA supplied the reference SARS-CoV-2 TCR set, which was filtered for enrichment in COVID-19-positive ImmuneCODE repertoires so that public or cross-reactive TCRs were removed. Based on the MIRA antigens, annotated TCRs were further analysed at the level of specific ORF or position within ORF. Depth was the summed frequency of annotated unique rearrangements, while breadth was defined as annotated unique rearrangements over total unique productive rearrangements. Two-sided Wilcoxon rank-sum tests were used to compare TCR breadth between groups. Drawn from immuneACCESS, this table holds only the in-frame rearrangements with V and J called that TCRdb kept. Clones are partly lost; checked studies trace under half to an unresolved V gene and leave the rest unexplained. That table is the source of V, J and clone size, and D and trimming were worked out from the DNA. In this sample the table shows around 450,000 clones, 88% of which occur a single time. The top ten constitute about 4% of the sample.

The sample comes from a study of Ad26.COV2.S vaccination and SARS-CoV-2 variants (dated by TCRdb to 2020 to 2022). Regarding the study in general: Donors in the vaccine arm were drawn from COV1001, a multicentre, randomized, double-blind, placebo-controlled phase I-IIa trial testing Ad26.COV2.S in healthy adults. Ad26.COV2.S was administered intramuscularly at a dose of 5x10^10 or 1x10^11 viral particles, either as one shot or as two shots given 56 days apart. TCRbeta repertoire sequencing was used to assess the specificity and breadth of SARS-CoV-2-reactive T cell receptors after Ad26.COV2.S vaccination. The TCR-sequenced set comprised around 30 samples: approximately 19 Ad26.COV2.S vaccine recipients, 5 placebo recipients and 8 SARS-CoV-2 convalescent individuals. Participants in the trial were split at random into five groups of five each, receiving low-dose or high-dose Ad26.COV2.S once or twice, or else placebo on both occasions. Blinding of investigators to trial group allocation was maintained during experiments and outcome assessment. The investigation overall reported the following: After vaccination, spike-specific CD8+ and CD4+ T cell responses were reported to show substantial breadth. Non-spike TCR breadth was comparable between vaccine and placebo recipients, consistent with the vaccine containing only spike. Ad26.COV2.S recipients had higher spike-specific TCR breadth than placebo recipients (P = 0.0014). The authors noted that the TCR breadth and depth analyses may have underestimated total T cell responses. The study was not powered for comparison of responses between vaccine doses or regimens.

The CDR3, cysteine through phenylalanine, is 16 amino acids long. Of all the DNA, just the CDR3 is kept, 48 bases in frame from base 1. Deletion took 5 bases off V and 0 bases off J, with a span of 16 bases between the germline ends. The germline V gene sets CDR1 to SGHAT and CDR2 to FQNNGV. The treatment or condition label corresponds to: some 19 received Ad26.COV2.S at low or high dose, single or two shots; several received placebo; per-sample allocation not given. For vaccine and placebo recipients, the sequenced repertoires came from samples collected on day 63 after the first injection. Cohort 1b enrolled about two dozen adults aged 18-55 years at a single site in Boston, USA, between 29 July and 7 August 2020. As a vaccine, Ad26.COV2.S was a replication-incompetent adenovirus type 26 vector that expressed a prefusion-stabilized SARS-CoV-2 spike protein derived from the original Wuhan strain.

The chain is assembled from TRBV11-2 and TRBJ1-1; perhaps TRBD1 is the D gene, with 5 bases matching. This receptor was taken from a person aged 18-60 years who received the Ad26.COV2.S COVID-19 vaccine or a placebo. The source was peripheral blood, collected in a trial of Ad26.COV2.S vaccine versus placebo. The CDR3 corresponds to CASSPYLGRLNTEAFF. The DNA is as follows: TGTGCCAGCAGCCCATACCTGGGACGGCTGAACACTGAAGCTTTCTTT.